What follows describes a single T cell receptor beta chain. Its antigen is undetermined. The same CDR3 can be traced to other DNA sequences in this sample. Measured with immunoSEQ multiplex PCR; TCRdb has only the in-frame clones, and not every one. The sample contains approximately 77,000 clones, around 92% of which appear only once. The data were obtained in a study of graft-versus-host responses after intestinal transplantation. Overall study: Isolated intestinal, liver-intestinal, or multivisceral transplants were what recipients had.

Findings and limits, study-wide: Early post-transplant HvG declines were associated with peak circulating GvH clone levels. Individuals carrying graft-donor T cell macrochimerism showed high graft-versus-host to host-versus-graft clonal ratios in allografts. GvH clonotypes were identified within recipient marrow, with a subset emerging first in ileum or blood.

This CDR3 is built from 14 residues. Germline assignment: CDR1 SGHNT and CDR2 YYREEE (reference sequence). Trimming at V came to 0 bases and at J to 3 bases, leaving 0 bases not matched to a gene. The TCR originated in a human patient who received an intestinal transplant, so some T cells may come from the graft donor. The sample in question was PBMCs, obtained 98 days after intestinal transplantation. V gene TRBV5-4 combines with J gene TRBJ1-2, with 9 bases fitting TRBD1. The CDR3 sequence: CASSLGQGDYGYTF. The CDR3 bases are TGTGCCAGCAGCTTGGGACAGGGGGACTATGGCTACACCTTC.